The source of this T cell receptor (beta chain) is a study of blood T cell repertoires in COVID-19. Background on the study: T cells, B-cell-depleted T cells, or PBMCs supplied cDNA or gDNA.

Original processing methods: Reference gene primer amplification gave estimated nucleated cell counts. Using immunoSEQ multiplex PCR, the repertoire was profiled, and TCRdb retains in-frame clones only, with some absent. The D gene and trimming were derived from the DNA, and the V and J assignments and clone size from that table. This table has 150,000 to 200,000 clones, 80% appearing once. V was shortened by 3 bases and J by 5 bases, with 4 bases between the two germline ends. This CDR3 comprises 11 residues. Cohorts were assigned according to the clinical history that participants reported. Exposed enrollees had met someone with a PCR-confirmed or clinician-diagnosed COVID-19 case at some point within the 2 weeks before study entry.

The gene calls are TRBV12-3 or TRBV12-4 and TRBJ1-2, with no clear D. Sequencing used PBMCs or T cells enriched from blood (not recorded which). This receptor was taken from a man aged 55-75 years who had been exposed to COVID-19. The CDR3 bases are TGTGCCAGCAGTTTCAGTTATGGCTACACCTTC. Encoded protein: CASSFSYGYTF.